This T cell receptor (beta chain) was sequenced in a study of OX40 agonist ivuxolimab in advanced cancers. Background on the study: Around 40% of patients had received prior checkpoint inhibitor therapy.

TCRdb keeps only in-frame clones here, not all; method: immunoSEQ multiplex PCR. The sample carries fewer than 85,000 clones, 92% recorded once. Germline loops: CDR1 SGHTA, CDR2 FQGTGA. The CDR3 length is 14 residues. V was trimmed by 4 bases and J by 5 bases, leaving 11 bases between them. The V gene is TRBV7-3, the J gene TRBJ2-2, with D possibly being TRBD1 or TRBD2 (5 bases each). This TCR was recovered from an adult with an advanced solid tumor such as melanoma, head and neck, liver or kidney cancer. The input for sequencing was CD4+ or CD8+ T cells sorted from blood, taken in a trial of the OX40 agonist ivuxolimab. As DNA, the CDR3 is TGTGCCAGCAGCTCCCCGGGGCGGACCGGGGAGCTGTTTTTT. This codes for CASSSPGRTGELFF.